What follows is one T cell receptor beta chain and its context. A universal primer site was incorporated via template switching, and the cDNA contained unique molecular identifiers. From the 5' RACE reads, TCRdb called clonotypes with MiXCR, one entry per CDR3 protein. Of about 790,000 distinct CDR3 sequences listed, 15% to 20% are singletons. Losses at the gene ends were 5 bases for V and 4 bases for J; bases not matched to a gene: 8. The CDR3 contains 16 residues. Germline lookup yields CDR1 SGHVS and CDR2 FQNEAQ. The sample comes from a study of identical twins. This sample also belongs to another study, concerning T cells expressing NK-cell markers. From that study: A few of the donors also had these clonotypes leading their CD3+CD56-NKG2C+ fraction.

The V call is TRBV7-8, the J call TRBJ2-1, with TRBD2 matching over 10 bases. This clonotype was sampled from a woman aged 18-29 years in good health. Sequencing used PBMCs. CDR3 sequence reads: CASSGPLAGFYNEQFF. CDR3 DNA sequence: TGTGCCAGCAGCGGGCCACTAGCGGGATTTTACAATGAGCAGTTCTTC. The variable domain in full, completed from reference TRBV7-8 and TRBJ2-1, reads GAGVSQSPRYKVAKRGQDVALRCDPISGHVSLFWYQQALGQGPEFLTYFQNEAQLDKSGLPSDRFFAERPEGSVSTLKIQRTQQEDSAVYLCASSGPLAGFYNEQFFGPGTRLTVL.